This T cell receptor beta chain was captured in a study of vaccination and CD4 T cells after COVID-19. The wider study: Four females and six males made up the convalescents, with two Hispanic.

Regarding treatment: roughly nine-day PBMC culture with coronavirus spike peptide pools or control peptides (ViraFEST assay). ViraFEST used peptide pools to expand antigen-specific T cells and subsequently sequenced their TCRs. Wells contained 1.5 million to 2.5 million PBMCs each, and these were cultured with roughly 9.9 IU/ml IL-2 and roughly 9.8 ug/ml peptide pools. As regards this clonotype: Its antigen is unknown.

The Oncomine TCR Beta short-read assay sequenced DNA from cultured CD4+ T cells. A single record per CDR3 protein comes from TCRdb applying MiXCR to the PCR reads. The repertoire consists of 20,000 to 30,000 distinct CDR3 sequences, with about 46% occurring once and the leading ten covering approximately 7.9%. V dropped 0 bases and J dropped 10 bases, with 10 bases sitting between them. The germline V gene has CDR1 DFQATT and CDR2 SNEGSKA (reference sequence). The CDR3 runs 13 residues. Sample: CD4+ T cells from blood, cultured in vitro. This sequence joins TRBV20-1 and TRBJ1-6; D remains ambiguous. The clonotype originates from a human donor who had recovered from COVID-19. The CDR3 DNA follows: TGCAGTGCTAGAGATCAGGACCCCTCACCCCTCCACTTT. Protein sequence: CSARDQDPSPLHF.